This T cell receptor (beta chain) was profiled in a study of blood T cell repertoires in COVID-19. For the study at large: Nucleic acid was either cDNA or gDNA, and it came from T cells, B-cell-depleted T cells, or PBMCs.

The CDR3 has 15 amino acids. Germline loops: CDR1 MNHEY, CDR2 SVGAGI. Trimming at V came to 6 bases and at J to 0 bases, leaving 3 bases not matched to a gene. Using immunoSEQ multiplex PCR, the repertoire was profiled, and TCRdb retains in-frame clones only, with some absent. There are 75,000 to 95,000 clones in the sample; around nine tenths occur only once, and about 2.7% lies in the top ten. The J gene is TRBJ2-2, the V gene TRBV6-5; TRBD2 aligns across 8 bases. The sequenced sample was peripheral blood. This TCR came from a woman of 80 years or more with acute or convalescent COVID-19. The CDR3 sequence: CASRFSGTNTGELFF. The CDR3 coding sequence is TGTGCCAGCAGATTTAGCGGGACGAACACCGGGGAGCTGTTTTTT.